This T cell receptor (beta chain) was observed in a study of T cells in Graves' hyperthyroidism and ophthalmopathy (dated by TCRdb to the late 2010s). About the investigation overall: Peripheral blood samples were taken at the time of initial diagnosis, prior to any treatment. Prospective prediction of ophthalmopathy was tested in an independent validation cohort consisting of 18 hyperthyroidism patients and around 16 patients who later progressed to ophthalmopathy. To identify TCR V-J signatures that set the groups apart, the researchers used a discovery cohort of more than 95 patients, made up of about 44 with Graves' ophthalmopathy and some 60 with stable Graves' hyperthyroidism. In about 6 Graves' hyperthyroidism patients, the study also compared T-cell repertoires from thyroid tissue with T-cell repertoires from blood. The 100 discovery patients were randomly split 7:3 into training and test sets. After sampling, hyperthyroidism patients received methimazole starting at 30 mg daily, and ophthalmopathy patients received high-dose intravenous methylprednisolone. TCR Vbeta CDR3 sequencing of 130 to 150 peripheral blood samples (under 45 ophthalmopathy, over 70 hyperthyroidism and around 17 progressor patients) is reported in the paper. Study-wide conclusions, independent of this receptor: Blood samples also contained most of the expanded thyroid clonotypes (frequency above 0.001), which suggests that blood repertoires may reflect thyroid immune responses. In validation, the model predicted progression to ophthalmopathy a median of around 6.5 months before onset, with about 67% sensitivity and 72.22% specificity. In cross-validation, a model built on a 13 V-J signature told ophthalmopathy apart from stable hyperthyroidism with 87.88% sensitivity and approximately 84% specificity, and in testing the same model reached 80%/75%. No statistical method was used to fix the sample size in advance, and group allocation was not hidden from the investigators.

The CDR3 runs 16 residues from the cysteine to the phenylalanine. Just CDR3 DNA is preserved here, 48 bases in frame from base 1. CDR1 and CDR2 were assigned from the germline V gene as MGHDK and SYGVNS. Relative to germline, V is 1 base shorter and J is 1 base shorter, with 11 bases between their ends. On this clonotype: Its antigen is still unknown. Qualities for individual bases were not recorded, and no much larger clone is one base off.

Amplification of TCR beta CDR3 regions was carried out from RNA transcripts. A first-round RT-PCR of the TCR CDR3 used the HTBI primer set with the Qiagen OneStep RT-PCR kit. A second multiplex PCR round built the libraries, followed by size selection and purification. The libraries were sequenced on an Illumina HiSeq2000 using paired-end 100 bp reads. The authors' analysis ran thus. Raw data were processed with SOAPnuke, discarding reads with adapters, uncalled bases, mean Phred below 15, or no exact constant-primer or identifier match. COPE v1.2.5 was used to merge high-quality paired reads, and clonotypes were defined as unique nucleotide sequences. MiTCR v1.1 was used to align the clonotypes against IMGT TRBV, TRBD and TRBJ reference segments. The analysis was restricted to V-J combinations with a frequency above 0.0001, which together covered roughly 99% of the repertoires. The TCS score was defined as the ratio of F50 (clonal expansion) to E x V (chaos), calculated using BLOSUM62-based TCRdist between CDR3 peptides within each V-J. Welch's t-statistics and random forest reduced 500 to 650 V-J features to some 14, which were used in a naive Bayes classifier (R e1071). The raw public reads went through TCRdb reprocessing: fastp at Q25, MiXCR clone calling, in-frame beta chains kept. Every CDR3 protein is listed once, alongside the most common genes and DNA of its rows. These V and J calls originate from TCRdb's pipeline instead of the authors' own analysis. Within this sample are over 700,000 distinct CDR3 sequences, with around 19% of them counted one time only. The ten largest clones capture over 15% of the sample.

The hyperthyroidism patients were between 18 and 65 years old and newly diagnosed, with a disease duration of less than 2 months. Any patient with an uncontrolled infection, another autoimmune disease, pregnancy or lactation was excluded. Diagnoses were based on clinical symptoms, serum thyroxine and TRAb, thyroid ultrasound and orbital computed tomography. For progressor patients, blood was drawn at the first diagnosis of hyperthyroidism, before any ophthalmopathy symptoms had appeared. PBMCs were separated from roughly 10 ml of fresh peripheral blood using Ficoll-Paque density gradient centrifugation. Progressor patients were defined as those initially diagnosed with Graves' hyperthyroidism in whom ophthalmopathy developed during follow-up. Total RNA was extracted using Trizol reagent, and RNA quality was assessed on an Agilent 2100 Bioanalyzer.

Sequencing was carried out using blood. The clonotype originates from a woman aged 45 to 65 with Graves' hyperthyroidism that later progressed to Graves' ophthalmopathy. The chain couples TRBV25-1 to TRBJ1-3, with TRBD1 as a weak D call on 5 bases. The DNA sequence is given as TGTGCCAGCAGTGAATTTGGGGGATTGTCTGGAAACACCATATATTTT. Translated, it reads CASSEFGGLSGNTIYF. Full variable domain (CDR3 extended with the reference TRBV25-1 and TRBJ1-3 proteins): EADIYQTPRYLVIGTGKKITLECSQTMGHDKMYWYQQDPGMELHLIHYSYGVNSTEKGDLSSESTVSRIRTEHFPLTLESARPSHTSQYLCASSEFGGLSGNTIYFGEGSWLTVV.